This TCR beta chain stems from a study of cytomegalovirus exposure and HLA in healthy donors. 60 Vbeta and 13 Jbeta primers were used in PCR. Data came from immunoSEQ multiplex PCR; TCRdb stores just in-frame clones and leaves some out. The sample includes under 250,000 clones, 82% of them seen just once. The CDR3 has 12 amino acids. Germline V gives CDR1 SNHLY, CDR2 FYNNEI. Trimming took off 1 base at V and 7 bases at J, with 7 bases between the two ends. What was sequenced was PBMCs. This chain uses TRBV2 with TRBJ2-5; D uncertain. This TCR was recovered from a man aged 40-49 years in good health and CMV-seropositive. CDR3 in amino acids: CASSEGRGTQYF. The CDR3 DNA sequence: TGTGCCAGCAGTGAAGGTAGAGGGACCCAGTACTTC.